This is a list of T cell receptor beta chains from one sample in a study of cytomegalovirus exposure and HLA in healthy donors. Only in-frame clones appear in the TCRdb table, and some are missing; sequencing was by immunoSEQ multiplex PCR. The sample yields roughly 120,000 clones, about 73% seen once. Sequences were obtained from PBMCs. The receptors derive from a woman aged 25-40 years in good health and CMV-seronegative. The CDR3 runs from the conserved cysteine through the conserved F or W. The D gene is left open where the match is weak. Rows give clone size only sometimes, using once, few, many, or a class for an expanded clone.

TRBV18	TRBJ2-7	-	-	TGTGCCAGCTCACCACTTCCGTCGCCATCCCAGGGTGAGCAGTACTTC	CASSPLPSPSQGEQYF
TRBV10-3	TRBJ1-6	-	-	TGTGCCATCAGTGAGTCGGCCTTTTCACCCCTCCACTTT	CAISESAFSPLHF
TRBV10-3	TRBJ1-4	-	-	TGTGCCATCAGTGAGTCCTGGGCCGCAACTAATGAAAAACTGTTTTTT	CAISESWAATNEKLFF
TRBV4-3	TRBJ2-1	-	-	TGCGCCAGCAGCCAAGATCCCCGGAGCTCCTACAATGAGCAGTTCTTC	CASSQDPRSSYNEQFF
TRBV2	TRBJ1-1	few	TRBD1	TGTGCCAGCAGTGATCAGGGGGCCACTGAAGCTTTCTTT	CASSDQGATEAFF
TRBV30	TRBJ1-3	-	-	TGTGCCTGGAGTCCAAATCAAAACACCATATATTTT	CAWSPNQNTIYF
TRBV9	TRBJ2-7	-	TRBD1	TGTGCCAGCGCCCAGGGGGCGTCTTACGAGCAGTACTTC	CASAQGASYEQYF
TRBV9	TRBJ2-3	-	-	TGTGCCAGCAGCGTAGGTAACCCGACTAATACGCAGTATTTT	CASSVGNPTNTQYF
TRBV7-8	TRBJ1-1	-	-	TGTGCCAGCAGCCCCAGACAGCTACTCTTGAACACTGAAGCTTTCTTT	CASSPRQLLLNTEAFF
TRBV30	TRBJ1-1	-	TRBD1	TGTGCCTGGAGTGTAGACAGGGCGAACACTGAAGCTTTCTTT	CAWSVDRANTEAFF
TRBV7-6	TRBJ2-7	once	TRBD1	TGTGCCAGCAGCTTAGAGGGGACAGGGGGTCACGAGCAGTACTTC	CASSLEGTGGHEQYF
TRBV5-1	TRBJ1-6	-	-	TGCGCCAGCGCGTCAGCCGGGCAGGGGCTAAATTCACCCCTCCACTTT	CASASAGQGLNSPLHF
TRBV30	TRBJ1-1	-	-	TGTGCCTGGACCCTCGGGGGTGCGACTGAAGCTTTCTTT	CAWTLGGATEAFF
TRBV7-3	TRBJ2-3	-	TRBD1	TGTGCCAGCAGCCCAGCCGGGACAGGGGCAGATACGCAGTATTTT	CASSPAGTGADTQYF
TRBV6-4	TRBJ2-3	once	-	TGTGCCAGCAGCTTGGACCAGGCGGGGTTTGCGCAGTATTTT	CASSLDQAGFAQYF
TRBV4-1	TRBJ1-1	-	-	TGCGCCAGCAGCCAAGGAAACGGGGGGAACACTGAAGCTTTCTTT	CASSQGNGGNTEAFF
TRBV4-1	TRBJ2-2	-	-	TGCGCCAGCAGCCGACATAGTAACACCGGGGAGCTGTTTTTT	CASSRHSNTGELFF
TRBV9	TRBJ2-7	-	TRBD1	TGTGCCAGCAGTGTCTCCTGGGACAGCTCCTACGAGCAGTACTTC	CASSVSWDSSYEQYF
TRBV11-3	TRBJ2-1	-	-	TGTGCCAGCAGCTCCTACGACAGCAATGAGCAGTTCTTC	CASSSYDSNEQFF
TRBV18	TRBJ1-3	-	TRBD1	TGTGCCAGCTCACCAGTCGGACAGGCTTCCGGAAACACCATATATTTT	CASSPVGQASGNTIYF
TRBV7-3	TRBJ2-3	-	TRBD2	TGTGCCAGCAGCCGCCAGGTTCGAGCGGGAGGGCGAGATACGCAGTATTTT	CASSRQVRAGGRDTQYF
TRBV25-1	TRBJ2-7	once	TRBD1	TGTGCCAGCAGTGAAGGGACAGAGAGTTACGAGCAGTACTTC	CASSEGTESYEQYF
TRBV7-2	TRBJ2-2	-	-	TGTGCCAGCAGCTTACATCGGGAGTACACCGGGGAGCTGTTTTTT	CASSLHREYTGELFF
TRBV15	TRBJ1-2	-	TRBD1	TGTGCCACCAGCACCATGACAGGGGCTGCTGGCTACACCTTC	CATSTMTGAAGYTF
TRBV2	TRBJ2-1	-	TRBD1	TGTGCCAGCAGGACCGGGACAGGGGTCTTCAATGAGCAGTTCTTC	CASRTGTGVFNEQFF
TRBV19	TRBJ2-7	-	-	TGTGCCAGTAGTATAGAGCCGGGATGGGAGCAGTACTTC	CASSIEPGWEQYF
TRBV25-1	TRBJ1-1	-	TRBD1	TGTGCCAGCAGCTTTGGACAGGCTGAAGCTTTCTTT	CASSFGQAEAFF
TRBV4-3	TRBJ2-5	-	-	TGCGCCAGTAGCCAAACCCCAGGAAGCCAAGAGACCCAGTACTTC	CASSQTPGSQETQYF
TRBV29-1	TRBJ1-2	-	-	TGCAGCGTTGACAGCTATGGCTACACCTTC	CSVDSYGYTF
TRBV6-1	TRBJ2-7	-	TRBD1	TGTGCCAGCAGTGAATCTGGGACAGGAGCCTACGAGCAGTACTTC	CASSESGTGAYEQYF
TRBV6-6	TRBJ1-5	-	TRBD1	TGTGCCAGCAGTGCGAAGGGACAGGGGAACAATCAGCCCCAGCATTTT	CASSAKGQGNNQPQHF
TRBV29-1	TRBJ2-4	-	-	TGCAGCGTTGAACGAGACCGGAGGGCCAAAAACATTCAGTACTTC	CSVERDRRAKNIQYF
TRBV28	TRBJ2-5	-	TRBD1	TGTGCCAGCAGTAAACGGACAGGGGGAGAGACCCAGTACTTC	CASSKRTGGETQYF
TRBV4-3	TRBJ2-3	-	TRBD2	TGCGCCAGCAGCCAAGATTTGGCGGGGGGGCTTGGAGATACGCAGTATTTT	CASSQDLAGGLGDTQYF
TRBV7-9	TRBJ1-4	-	-	TGTGCCAGCAGCCCCCTCCCGGGACACTCTAATGAAAAACTGTTTTTT	CASSPLPGHSNEKLFF
TRBV28	TRBJ1-2	-	-	TGTGCGGTAGCGAGCTATGGCTACACCTTC	CAVASYGYTF
TRBV28	TRBJ1-6	-	TRBD1	TGTGCCAGCAGTTGGCCCCGTGGGACAGCGGCATATAATTCACCCCTCCACTTT	CASSWPRGTAAYNSPLHF
TRBV4-2	TRBJ2-3	-	TRBD2	TGTGCCAGCAGCCAAGTCGGAATGGGACTAGCGGGCACAGATACGCAGTATTTT	CASSQVGMGLAGTDTQYF
TRBV5-4	TRBJ1-2	once	TRBD1	TGTGCCAGCAGCTTAGACAGGGCTAGTGGCTACACCTTC	CASSLDRASGYTF
TRBV11-2	TRBJ2-5	-	TRBD2	TGTGCCAGCAGCTCCATCCCTCTAGCGGGAGGGGGGGAGACCCAGTACTTC	CASSSIPLAGGGETQYF
TRBV7-3	TRBJ2-1	-	TRBD2	TGTGCCAGCAGCCGGCGGTCTCCTAGCGGATCCTACAATGAGCAGTTCTTC	CASSRRSPSGSYNEQFF
TRBV11-2	TRBJ1-5	-	TRBD1	TGTGCCAGCAGCTCCGGACAGGGGCATCAGCCCCAGCATTTT	CASSSGQGHQPQHF
TRBV29-1	TRBJ2-7	-	-	TGCAGCGTGGAAGGGGACAATCCTCAGGAGCAGTACTTC	CSVEGDNPQEQYF
TRBV30	TRBJ2-2	-	TRBD2	TGTGCCTGGAGTCCTAGCGGGACCCTTGGATGGACCGGGGAGCTGTTTTTT	CAWSPSGTLGWTGELFF
TRBV10-2	TRBJ1-2	-	-	TGCGCCAGCAGTTATATCGGGGAGAACGGCTACACCTTC	CASSYIGENGYTF
TRBV7-2	TRBJ2-2	-	TRBD2	TGTGCCAGCAGCCCCCGGGCGGGGGGGCCATCCGGGGAGCTGTTTTTT	CASSPRAGGPSGELFF
TRBV9	TRBJ2-1	-	TRBD2	TGTGCCAGCAGCCCCGGGGGAGGGTACAATGAGCAGTTCTTC	CASSPGGGYNEQFF
TRBV7-8	TRBJ1-1	once	-	TGTGCCAGCAGCTTAGAAAGGCCGGGTCTAAACACTGAAGCTTTCTTT	CASSLERPGLNTEAFF
TRBV30	TRBJ2-7	once	TRBD2	TGTGCCTGGAGGCCTAGCGGGTCGTACGAGCAGTACTTC	CAWRPSGSYEQYF
TRBV28	TRBJ1-1	once	-	TGTGCCAGCAAGGGAGTGGCGATGAACACTGAAGCTTTCTTT	CASKGVAMNTEAFF
TRBV21-1	TRBJ2-6	-	-	TGTGCCAGCAGCAAAGACAGGGGGACTATCGCTGGGGCCAACGTCCTGACTTTC	CASSKDRGTIAGANVLTF
TRBV28	TRBJ1-5	-	-	TGTGCCAGCACCGGGACAAGGAATCAGCCCCAGCATTTT	CASTGTRNQPQHF
TRBV6-1	TRBJ2-7	-	-	TGTGCCAGCAAAGTCGGCTCCTACGAGCAGTACTTC	CASKVGSYEQYF
TRBV27	TRBJ2-1	-	-	TGTGCCAGCAGCCCACAGGTTGATGTTGAGCAGTTCTTC	CASSPQVDVEQFF
TRBV28	TRBJ2-5	-	-	TGTGCCAGCAGTTCTAGAAGGTGGGAGACCCAGTACTTC	CASSSRRWETQYF